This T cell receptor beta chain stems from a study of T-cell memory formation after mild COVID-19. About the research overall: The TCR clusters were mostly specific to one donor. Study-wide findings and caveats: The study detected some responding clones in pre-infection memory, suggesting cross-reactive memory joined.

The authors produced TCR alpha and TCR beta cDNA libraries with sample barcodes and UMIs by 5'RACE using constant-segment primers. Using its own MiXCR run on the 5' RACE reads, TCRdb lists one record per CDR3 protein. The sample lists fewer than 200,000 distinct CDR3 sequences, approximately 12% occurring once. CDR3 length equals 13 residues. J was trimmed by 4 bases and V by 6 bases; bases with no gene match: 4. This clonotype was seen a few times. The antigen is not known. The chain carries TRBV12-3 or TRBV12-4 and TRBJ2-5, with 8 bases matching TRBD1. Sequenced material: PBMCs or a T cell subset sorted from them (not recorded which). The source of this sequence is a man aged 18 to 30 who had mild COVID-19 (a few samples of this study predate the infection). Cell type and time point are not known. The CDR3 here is CASSAGTGETQYF. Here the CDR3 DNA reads TGTGCCAGCAGCGCCGGGACAGGAGAGACCCAGTACTTC.